The rows below give T cell receptor beta chains drawn from one sample of a study of shared clonotypes between healthy human individuals. Profiled with immunoSEQ multiplex PCR; TCRdb holds only in-frame clones, not every one. The sample lists roughly 640,000 clones, over 65% occurring once. Sequencing was performed on memory CD4+ T cells sorted from blood. The receptor set was obtained from a young woman in good health. CDR3s include the opening cysteine and the closing phenylalanine or tryptophan. The D gene is left open where the match is weak. Not all rows give a size; the values are once, few, many and, for expanded clones, a class.

v_call	d_call	j_call	clone_size	cdr3_nt	cdr3_aa
TRBV7-2	TRBD1	TRBJ2-7	once	TGTGCCAGCAGCCACGGCCTGGGCAGGGGGACCTACGAGCAGTACTTC	CASSHGLGRGTYEQYF
TRBV28	TRBD1	TRBJ1-3	NA	TGTGCCAGCAGTCCCGGGACAGCAACAAACACCATATATTTT	CASSPGTATNTIYF
TRBV6-1	NA	TRBJ1-2	NA	TGTGCCAGCAGTACCCGTGTATCTAACTATGGCTACACCTTC	CASSTRVSNYGYTF
TRBV28	TRBD1	TRBJ2-7	NA	TGTGCCAGCAAACCACAGGGGTACGAGCAGTACTTC	CASKPQGYEQYF
TRBV6-6	NA	TRBJ1-4	NA	TGTGCCAGCATTGGGACCGGGCTCGAAAAACTGTTTTTT	CASIGTGLEKLFF
TRBV11-2	NA	TRBJ2-3	NA	TGTGCCAGCAGCTCTGCGCGATTTTCAGATACGCAGTATTTT	CASSSARFSDTQYF
TRBV14	NA	TRBJ1-4	NA	TGTGCCAGCAGCCGAGCGTTCAGGGGAAAACTGTTTTTT	CASSRAFRGKLFF
TRBV5-1	NA	TRBJ2-2	few	TGCGCCAGCAGCTTATACCCACTAGGGGCCACCGGGGAGCTGTTTTTT	CASSLYPLGATGELFF
TRBV10-3	NA	TRBJ1-1	few	TGTGCCATCAGTGTAGGGGGATTTGGGACTGAAGCTTTCTTT	CAISVGGFGTEAFF
TRBV10-1	TRBD1	TRBJ2-1	NA	TGCGCCAGCAGTGTATCAGGGGGCCTTATCAATGAGCAGTTCTTC	CASSVSGGLINEQFF
TRBV4-1	TRBD2	TRBJ2-3	NA	TGCGCCAGCAGCCAAGATTATAGCGGGAGGGCCTGGGGTCCAGATACGCAGTATTTT	CASSQDYSGRAWGPDTQYF
TRBV5-6	NA	TRBJ2-7	NA	TGTGCCAGCAGCCCGACTCCCGTGGGGCTTTACGAGCAGTACTTC	CASSPTPVGLYEQYF
TRBV4-2	TRBD1	TRBJ1-1	NA	TGTGCCAGCAGCCAAGAAAGGCAGGGGGCGCGAAGTGAAGCTTTCTTT	CASSQERQGARSEAFF
TRBV11-2	TRBD1	TRBJ1-1	NA	TGTGCCAGCAGCCCCCGGACAGGGGTCGGGGTGAACACTGAAGCTTTCTTT	CASSPRTGVGVNTEAFF
TRBV5-1	TRBD2	TRBJ2-7	many	TGCGCCAGCGCATCCGGGACTAGCGGGCTCGAGCAGTACTTC	CASASGTSGLEQYF
TRBV7-2	NA	TRBJ2-7	NA	TGTGCCAGCAGCTTACTCTTGTCTAGGGGAGGTGGGCACGAGCAGTACTTC	CASSLLLSRGGGHEQYF
TRBV28	NA	TRBJ1-2	few	TGTGCCAGCCCCATGTATGGCTACACCTTC	CASPMYGYTF
TRBV28	TRBD2	TRBJ2-1	NA	TGTGCCAGCAGTGCCGAAGGACTAGCGGGAGTTAGGGAGCAGTTCTTC	CASSAEGLAGVREQFF
TRBV6-1	NA	TRBJ1-3	few	TGTGCCAGCAGTGAAGCGGCTCTCCGTCGCTCTGGAAACACCATATATTTT	CASSEAALRRSGNTIYF
TRBV7-2	TRBD1	TRBJ2-4	NA	TGTGCCAGCAGCGCTCGGGACAGGGGGCAAATCGGGGACATTCAGTACTTC	CASSARDRGQIGDIQYF
TRBV4-1	NA	TRBJ1-1	NA	TGCGCCAGCAGCCCAATGACAGCGAACACTGAAGCTTTCTTT	CASSPMTANTEAFF
TRBV11-1	NA	TRBJ2-1	NA	TGTGCCAGCAGCTTAGCGGAGGAGGACGAGCAGTTCTTC	CASSLAEEDEQFF
TRBV5-5	NA	TRBJ2-7	once	TGTGCCAGCAGCTTGAAGTTCGCCGGACCCCGCTCCTACGAGCAGTACTTC	CASSLKFAGPRSYEQYF
TRBV4-1	NA	TRBJ1-4	NA	TGCGCCAGCAGCCAGTCTACCGATGGCAGTAATGAAAAACTGTTTTTT	CASSQSTDGSNEKLFF
TRBV11-2	NA	TRBJ2-3	NA	TGTGCCAGCAGCCGAACTTTAGCGGTTAGCACAGATACGCAGTATTTT	CASSRTLAVSTDTQYF
TRBV7-9	NA	TRBJ2-5	NA	TGTGCCAGCAGCTTAGTGACTAAGTGGGAGACCCAGTACTTC	CASSLVTKWETQYF
TRBV11-3	NA	TRBJ1-1	NA	TGTGCCAGCAGCTCATCCGGGAACACTGAAGCTTTCTTT	CASSSSGNTEAFF
TRBV7-2	TRBD2	TRBJ2-7	NA	TGTGCCAGCAGCCCCGGACTAGCGGGGACCTACGAGCAGTACTTC	CASSPGLAGTYEQYF
TRBV28	TRBD1	TRBJ1-5	NA	TGTGCCAGCAGAGTTTCCGGGACAGGGAATCAGCCCCAGCATTTT	CASRVSGTGNQPQHF
TRBV6-5	TRBD2	TRBJ2-2	NA	TGTGCCAGCAGTTACGAGGGACTAGCGACCGGGGAGCTGTTTTTT	CASSYEGLATGELFF
TRBV28	NA	TRBJ2-5	few	TGTGCCAGCAGTAACTCAGGCAGTTCTCAAGAGACCCAGTACTTC	CASSNSGSSQETQYF
TRBV6-1	NA	TRBJ2-7	NA	TGTGCCAGCATAAGGGCCTACGAGCAGTACTTC	CASIRAYEQYF
TRBV10-1	NA	TRBJ2-7	NA	TGCGCCAGCAGTGAGTCCCAGGGCCGTTACGAGCAGTACTTC	CASSESQGRYEQYF
TRBV7-9	TRBD2	TRBJ2-3	NA	TGTGCCAGCAGCCTACGAGCGGGAGGGCCCACAGATACGCAGTATTTT	CASSLRAGGPTDTQYF
TRBV11-2	TRBD2	TRBJ2-7	NA	TGTGCCAGCAGCTTAGTAGCATCCGCTAGCGGGATGGCCTACGAGCAGTACTTC	CASSLVASASGMAYEQYF
TRBV10-1	NA	TRBJ2-2	NA	TGCGCCAGCAGTGGTGGAGCCGGGGAGCTGTTTTTT	CASSGGAGELFF
TRBV6-6	TRBD1	TRBJ2-7	NA	TGTGCCAGCAGGGGACAGACCGAATCCTACGAGCAGTACTTC	CASRGQTESYEQYF
TRBV28	TRBD1	TRBJ1-5	NA	TGTGCCAGCAGCAAGGACAGGGGGTTTAGCAATCAGCCCCAGCATTTT	CASSKDRGFSNQPQHF
TRBV27	TRBD1	TRBJ1-5	NA	TGTGCCAGCAGTACCCCTCCCGGGACAGGGCGGCAGCCCCAGCATTTT	CASSTPPGTGRQPQHF
TRBV7-9	NA	TRBJ1-3	NA	TGTGCCAGCAGCTACAGGGCGGAGGCTGGAAACACCATATATTTT	CASSYRAEAGNTIYF
TRBV7-6	NA	TRBJ1-5	NA	TGTGCCAGCAGCTTAGTTGCAGAGGATCAGCCCCAGCATTTT	CASSLVAEDQPQHF
TRBV19	TRBD1	TRBJ1-5	NA	TGTGCCAGTGGGACAGAAGCCAATCAGCCCCAGCATTTT	CASGTEANQPQHF
TRBV5-1	NA	TRBJ1-5	NA	TGCGCCAGCAGCCCCTCGGGACAATCAGTTAATGAGCCCCAGCATTTT	CASSPSGQSVNEPQHF
TRBV6-1	TRBD1	TRBJ2-7	NA	TGTGCCAGCAAGGGGACAGGACCCTTCGAGCAGTACTTC	CASKGTGPFEQYF
TRBV5-1	NA	TRBJ2-7	few	TGCGCCAGCAGCTTGGGTACAGTCGGGCTCGAGCAGTACTTC	CASSLGTVGLEQYF
TRBV25-1	NA	TRBJ2-7	NA	TGTGCCAGCAGTGAATACCGACAGAAATCCTACGAGCAGTACTTC	CASSEYRQKSYEQYF
TRBV5-1	TRBD1	TRBJ2-3	NA	TGCGCCAGCACCTCTCCCCTGACAGGGGGAGATACGCAGTATTTT	CASTSPLTGGDTQYF
TRBV7-9	NA	TRBJ2-7	NA	TGTGCCAGCAGCTCTTATGGAGTTGTGTACGAGCAGTACTTC	CASSSYGVVYEQYF